This paragraph covers one TCR beta chain sequence. Its antigen is unidentified. The data are from a study of T cell responses to AZD1222 COVID-19 vaccine. Clones were read by immunoSEQ multiplex PCR, and TCRdb kept only the in-frame ones, dropping some. This sample carries more than 100,000 clones, roughly 91% of them seen once, and the ten largest clones take under 60%. In germline, CDR1 is SGHRS, CDR2 YFSETQ. The CDR3 length is 17 residues. The V end was cut by 6 bases, the J end by 4 bases, with 23 bases between. Study-level points and caveats: Only 5 to 7 AZD1222 recipients were seropositive at baseline.

The V and J genes are TRBV5-1 and TRBJ2-1, with D possibly being TRBD1 or TRBD2 (5 bases each). This clonotype was obtained from an adult in good health. This sample comprised peripheral blood, obtained on day 0 of AZD1222 vaccination. CDR3: CASMGHGVQEDYNEQFF. CDR3 nucleotide sequence: TGCGCCAGCATGGGGCATGGGGTTCAGGAGGATTACAATGAGCAGTTCTTC.